The rows below give T cell receptor beta chains drawn from one sample of a study of Graves' ophthalmopathy and Graves' hyperthyroidism. One entry per CDR3 protein, called by TCRdb with MiXCR from the multiplex PCR reads. The sample comprises 300,000 to 400,000 distinct CDR3 sequences, 15% to 20% of which are singletons, and roughly 2.6% rests with the top ten. The sequencing sample was made of peripheral blood. These receptors all stem from an adult woman with stable Graves' hyperthyroidism. Each CDR3 is given with its conserved first and last residue. D genes are given only for firm matches. The size of a clone is reported for some rows only, either as once, few or many, or as a class for expanded clones.

TRBJ2-6 TRBV24-1 . few CATSDAQVSGANVLTF TGTGCCACCAGTGACGCACAGGTCTCTGGGGCCAACGTCCTGACTTTC
TRBJ1-5 TRBV28 . . CASSPGTRVQPQHF TGTGCCAGCAGTCCCGGGACAAGGGTTCAGCCCCAGCATTTT
TRBJ1-5 TRBV29-1 TRBD1 many CSVRGTDLNQPQHF TGCAGCGTGAGGGGGACAGACCTCAATCAGCCCCAGCATTTT
TRBJ2-2 TRBV12-3/TRBV12-4 . many CASRLLGSGELFF TGTGCCAGCAGGCTACTAGGGTCCGGGGAGCTGTTTTTT
TRBJ1-1 TRBV20-1 . . CSASRQENTEAFF TGCAGTGCTAGTCGTCAGGAAAACACTGAAGCTTTCTTT
TRBJ1-1 TRBV30 . . CVWSRVALNTEAFF TGTGTCTGGAGCCGAGTCGCCCTGAACACTGAAGCTTTCTTT
TRBJ1-1 TRBV7-8 . few CASSLTAVESTEAFF TGTGCCAGCAGCCTTACGGCCGTAGAGAGCACTGAAGCTTTCTTT
TRBJ2-7 TRBV24-1 . many CATSPRTDSYEQYF TGTGCCACCAGTCCAAGGACAGACTCCTACGAGCAGTACTTC
TRBJ2-2 TRBV6-2/TRBV6-3 . many CASSPDRFTGELFF TGTGCCAGCAGTCCCGACAGGTTCACCGGGGAGCTGTTTTTT
TRBJ2-7 TRBV20-1 . many CSASSAYEQYF TGCAGTGCTAGCTCGGCCTACGAGCAGTACTTC
TRBJ1-6 TRBV4-3 . few CASSELRGVDPPLHF TGCGCCAGCAGCGAACTGAGAGGGGTTGATCCACCCCTCCACTTT
TRBJ1-2 TRBV7-8 TRBD1 many CASSLVGTGTYGYTF TGTGCCAGCAGCTTAGTGGGGACAGGGACCTATGGCTACACCTTC
TRBJ2-5 TRBV28 . many CASSIRRKETQYF TGTGCCAGCAGTATACGGAGGAAAGAGACCCAGTACTTC
TRBJ2-7 TRBV28 . many CASSLTGSASYEQYF TGTGCCAGCAGCCTCACAGGATCCGCCTCCTACGAGCAGTACTTC
TRBJ2-7 TRBV30 TRBD1 many CAADPTGTYEQYF TGTGCCGCGGACCCGACAGGGACCTACGAGCAGTACTTC
TRBJ1-5 TRBV4-1 . few CASSQDGRDQPQHF TGCGCCAGCAGCCAAGACGGCCGGGATCAGCCCCAGCATTTT
TRBJ1-6 TRBV12-3/TRBV12-4 . . CASSYSQGSYNSPLHF TGTGCCAGCAGTTACTCACAGGGCTCCTATAATTCACCCCTCCACTTT
TRBJ2-2 TRBV7-2 TRBD2 many CASSLVAGGRTGELFF TGTGCCAGCAGCTTAGTCGCGGGAGGTCGCACCGGGGAGCTGTTTTTT
TRBJ2-7 TRBV4-1 TRBD2 . CASSQAGGRETYEQYF TGCGCCAGCAGCCAAGCCGGCGGGAGGGAGACCTACGAGCAGTACTTC
TRBJ1-1 TRBV18 . few CASSPRPENTEAFF TGTGCCAGCTCACCAAGGCCGGAGAACACTGAAGCTTTCTTT
TRBJ1-3 TRBV30 . once CAWSDPLGGGYTIYF TGTGCCTGGAGTGACCCCCTAGGGGGAGGATACACCATATATTTT
TRBJ2-5 TRBV10-3 . many CAISELGVETQYF TGTGCCATCAGTGAGTTGGGGGTAGAGACCCAGTACTTC
TRBJ1-2 TRBV6-1 . many CASSETLPYGYTF TGTGCCAGCAGTGAAACCCTTCCGTATGGCTACACCTTC
TRBJ2-3 TRBV7-3 TRBD2 few CASSLSGSRTDTQYF TGTGCCAGCAGCTTAAGCGGGAGCCGGACCGATACGCAGTATTTT
TRBJ1-1 TRBV19 . many CASSMGLNTEAFF TGTGCCAGTAGTATGGGGTTGAACACTGAAGCTTTCTTT
TRBJ2-7 TRBV20-1 . many CSAEDAYEQYF TGCAGTGCCGAGGACGCCTACGAGCAGTACTTC
TRBJ2-7 TRBV28 . . CASSSAQLIYEQYF TGTGCCAGCAGCTCGGCACAGCTGATCTACGAGCAGTACTTC
TRBJ2-7 TRBV28 . many CASSWDGEVYEQYF TGTGCCAGCAGTTGGGACGGAGAAGTCTACGAGCAGTACTTC
TRBJ1-1 TRBV12-3/TRBV12-4 . many CASSWGSTEAFF TGTGCCAGCAGCTGGGGGTCCACTGAAGCTTTCTTT
TRBJ1-5 TRBV30 . many CAWSGGSVAQHF TGTGCCTGGAGCGGAGGTAGTGTGGCCCAGCATTTT
TRBJ2-7 TRBV6-2/TRBV6-3 TRBD1 many CASRRSPGTGLDEQYF TGTGCCAGCAGACGGAGCCCGGGGACAGGTCTGGACGAGCAGTACTTC
TRBJ1-1 TRBV6-1 . many CASREGTEAFF TGTGCCAGCAGAGAGGGGACTGAAGCTTTCTTT
TRBJ2-7 TRBV6-5 . . CAGSSAAGTYEQYF TGTGCCGGCAGTTCCGCCGCGGGCACCTACGAGCAGTACTTC
TRBJ2-4 TRBV30 . many CACVNGENIQYF TGTGCCTGCGTAAATGGCGAAAACATTCAGTACTTC
TRBJ1-3 TRBV12-3/TRBV12-4 . many CASSLALYSGNTIYF TGTGCCAGCAGTTTAGCCCTCTACTCTGGAAACACCATATATTTT
TRBJ1-2 TRBV6-5 TRBD1 many CASSLGQGHNYGYTF TGTGCCAGCAGTTTAGGACAGGGCCATAACTATGGCTACACCTTC
TRBJ1-6 TRBV20-1 . many CSAGQTDRSPLHF TGCAGTGCAGGACAGACGGATCGTTCACCCCTCCACTTT
TRBJ1-1 TRBV10-3 . . CAISESGGLNTEAFF TGTGCCATCAGTGAGTCCGGAGGGTTGAACACTGAAGCTTTCTTT
TRBJ2-7 TRBV12-5 . . CASAGLVLGEQYF TGTGCTAGCGCGGGGTTGGTGTTGGGAGAGCAGTACTTC
TRBJ1-3 TRBV7-9 . many CASSLATAGNTIYF TGTGCCAGCAGCTTAGCGACAGCTGGAAACACCATATATTTT
TRBJ2-7 TRBV11-2 . many CASSLGQQVTYEQYF TGTGCCAGCAGCTTAGGCCAACAGGTTACCTACGAGCAGTACTTC
TRBJ2-5 TRBV20-1 TRBD2 many CSAGLAGAQETQYF TGCAGTGCTGGACTAGCGGGAGCACAAGAGACCCAGTACTTC
TRBJ2-7 TRBV5-1 . many CASSLAGLQAWSSEQYF TGCGCCAGCAGCTTGGCCGGTCTTCAAGCGTGGAGCAGCGAGCAGTACTTC
TRBJ1-1 TRBV20-1 TRBD1 . CSANRGSNEAFF TGCAGTGCTAACAGGGGTAGTAATGAGGCTTTCTTT
TRBJ1-5 TRBV20-1 TRBD1 many CSANTGVGQPQHF TGCAGTGCTAATACAGGGGTCGGTCAGCCCCAGCATTTT
TRBJ2-7 TRBV27 TRBD2 many CASSLSPSAGGSYEQYF TGTGCCAGCAGTTTATCTCCTTCGGCGGGAGGGTCTTACGAGCAGTACTTC
TRBJ1-1 TRBV28 . many CASSGWAIDTEAFF TGTGCCAGCAGTGGGTGGGCAATTGACACTGAAGCTTTCTTT
TRBJ1-2 TRBV12-3/TRBV12-4 . many CASSSSNYGYTF TGTGCCAGCAGTTCCTCTAACTATGGCTACACCTTC
TRBJ2-7 TRBV12-3/TRBV12-4 TRBD2 many CASSAETSGKSYEQYF TGTGCCAGCAGTGCCGAGACTAGCGGGAAGTCCTACGAGCAGTACTTC
TRBJ2-7 TRBV6-5 TRBD2 few CASSYGLAGVPYEQYF TGTGCCAGCAGCTACGGACTAGCGGGAGTACCTTACGAGCAGTACTTC
TRBJ1-5 TRBV30 TRBD1 few CAWSRGTGNNQPQHF TGTGCCTGGAGTAGGGGGACAGGGAACAATCAGCCCCAGCATTTT
TRBJ2-7 TRBV7-9 . many CASSPPRGAYEQYF TGTGCCAGCAGCCCTCCCAGGGGAGCCTACGAGCAGTACTTC
TRBJ1-1 TRBV4-3 . . CASSRTLTLPNTEAFF TGCGCCAGCAGCAGAACCCTGACCCTTCCTAACACTGAAGCTTTCTTT
TRBJ2-2 TRBV6-1 TRBD2 many CASSESARLAGGTGELFF TGTGCCAGCAGTGAAAGCGCCCGACTAGCGGGAGGCACCGGGGAGCTGTTTTTT
TRBJ1-5 TRBV20-1 TRBD1 . CSATLGTGNNQPQHF TGCAGTGCTACCCTCGGGACAGGGAATAATCAGCCCCAGCATTTT
TRBJ2-7 TRBV6-1 . many CASSEVGSYEQYF TGTGCCAGCAGTGAAGTCGGATCCTACGAGCAGTACTTC
TRBJ2-2 TRBV20-1 . many CSARDFRSTGELFF TGCAGTGCTAGAGATTTTCGGAGCACGGGGGAGCTGTTTTTT